The 10 T cell receptor beta chains reported below all come from one sample, sequenced in a study of shared clonotypes between healthy human individuals. Measured with immunoSEQ multiplex PCR; TCRdb has only the in-frame clones, and not every one. This sample has 2.3 million or so clones, with about 92% found just once. Sequencing input: naive CD4+ T cells from PBMCs. As for subset: CD45RA+ positively selected. The source is a young man in good health. Some clones in this sample may be carry-over from other donors' samples.

This chain connects TRBV5-1 to TRBJ1-4; D ambiguous. The CDR3 totals 15 residues. The V gene's germline CDR1 is SGHRS and CDR2 YFSETQ. V lost 2 bases and J 3 bases, leaving 11 bases between the germline ends. CDR3: CASSFGRPANEKLFF. CDR3 sequence (DNA): TGCGCCAGCAGCTTCGGCAGGCCAGCTAATGAAAAACTGTTTTTT.

J is TRBJ2-1 and V is TRBV25-1; 9 bases fit TRBD2. Germline CDR1 is MGHDK and CDR2 is SYGVNS. There are 15 residues in the CDR3. V was pared by 3 bases and J by 10 bases, with 10 bases of the junction left unmatched. The CDR3 sequence: CASSDSGGPPGEQFF. For the CDR3, the DNA is TGTGCCAGCAGTGATAGCGGGGGCCCCCCGGGGGAGCAGTTCTTC.

Comments on this clone: This CDR3 is also generated by other DNA sequences in the sample. The CDR3 here is CASSSDGFNYGYTF. The CDR3 DNA reads TGTGCCAGCAGCTCGGACGGTTTTAACTATGGCTACACCTTC. This rearrangement joins TRBV5-4 to TRBJ1-2; D gene unclear. Germline-derived CDR1 and CDR2 are SGHNT and YYREEE (reference sequence). The CDR3 has 14 amino acids. V was trimmed by 3 bases and J by 1 base, leaving 10 bases between them.

The V and J genes are TRBV28 and TRBJ2-2, with D possibly TRBD1 on 5 matching bases. CDR3 size: 14 residues. Trimming left V 3 bases short and J 4 bases short, with 9 bases between. Germline V lookup: CDR1 MDHEN, CDR2 SYDVKM. CDR3 coding DNA: TGTGCCAGCAGTTTTGACAGCGCCACCGGGGAGCTGTTTTTT. Translating gives CASSFDSATGELFF.

This clone was found a few times. The genes are TRBV30 and TRBJ1-4; 7 nucleotides agree with TRBD1. After removal of 0 bases from V and 8 bases from J, the junction contained 3 bases not matched to a gene. CDR1 and CDR2 from the germline V gene are GTSNPN and SVGIG (reference sequence). This CDR3 is built from 13 residues. The CDR3 loop is CAWSVQGLEKLFF. The CDR3 nucleotides are TGTGCCTGGAGTGTACAGGGGCTCGAAAAACTGTTTTTT.

The rearrangement joins TRBV6-5 to TRBJ1-2, with D perhaps TRBD1 (5 bases). Between the trimmed V and J ends, which lost 0 bases and 4 bases, there was a span of 12 bases. The germline V gene has CDR1 MNHEY and CDR2 SVGAGI. The CDR3 is made up of 15 amino acids. The CDR3 loop reads CASSYSVPGGYGYTF. In DNA, the CDR3 is TGTGCCAGCAGTTACTCGGTTCCCGGGGGCTATGGCTACACCTTC.

This clone was seen only once. The rearrangement links TRBV5-1 to TRBJ1-1; D might be TRBD1 (5 bases). With 3 bases removed from V and 4 bases from J, the gap between germline ends came to 13 bases. From germline, CDR1 is SGHRS and CDR2 YFSETQ. The CDR3 runs 14 residues. The DNA for the CDR3 is TGCGCCAGCAGCTCCCAGGGCATCGCCACTGAAGCTTTCTTT. As protein: CASSSQGIATEAFF.

With regard to this clone: Additional DNA sequences in this sample encode the identical CDR3. The J gene is TRBJ1-1, the V gene TRBV14; D remains ambiguous. The CDR3 consists of 13 residues. V lost 4 bases, J lost 2 bases, and 8 bases lay in between. Germline loops: CDR1 SGHDN, CDR2 FVKESK. The CDR3 loop reads CASSRGLNTEAFF. CDR3 DNA: TGTGCCAGCAGCCGCGGGCTAAACACTGAAGCTTTCTTT.

The rearrangement links TRBV4-2 to TRBJ1-4; D remains ambiguous. The CDR3 runs to 15 residues. CDR1 and CDR2 from the germline V gene are LGHNA and YNFKEQ. V was trimmed by 2 bases and J by 5 bases, leaving 12 bases between them. CDR3 nucleotide sequence: TGTGCCAGCAGCCAATCCGGCCCGAGGAATGAAAAACTGTTTTTT. Translation gives CASSQSGPRNEKLFF.

The chain recombines TRBV18 with TRBJ2-4; 7 positions agree with TRBD1. Germline V gene sequence: CDR1 KGHSH, CDR2 LQKENI. This CDR3 is built from 17 residues. V was clipped by 4 bases and J by 0 bases; unmatched bases: 9. CDR3 bases: TGTGCCAGCTCACAGGCGGTCGGGACAGTAGCCAAAAACATTCAGTACTTC. Protein: CASSQAVGTVAKNIQYF.